These T cell receptor gamma chains were read from a single sample in a study of intestinal T cells in coeliac disease. TCRdb re-called the multiplex PCR reads with CATT. The data show roughly 570 gamma-chain clones, about 55% seen once. The sequencing sample was made of a duodenal biopsy. These TCRs come from a human donor who served as a control with a normal duodenal biopsy, not a healthy volunteer. Both conserved end residues are part of each CDR3. The size of a clone is reported for some rows only, either as once, few or many, or as a class for expanded clones.

J,size,V,DNA,CDR3
TRGJP2,hyperexpanded,TRGV2,TGTGCCACCTGGGAGGGAGATTGGATCAAGACGTTT,CATWEGDWIKTF
TRGJP1,NA,TRGV10,TGTGCTGCGTGGGATGGGCCTGCCACTGGTTGGTTCAAGATATTT,CAAWDGPATGWFKIF
TRGJ1/TRGJ2,NA,TRGV10,TGTGCTGCGTGGGATTATACAGGGGATTATAAGAAACTCTTT,CAAWDYTGDYKKLF
TRGJ1/TRGJ2,NA,TRGV9,TGTGCCCTGCTACCTAGGTGCACGTATAAGAAACTCTTT,CALLPRCTYKKLF
TRGJ1/TRGJ2,NA,TRGV4,TGTGCCACCTGGGATCCCCTTTATTATAAGAAACTCTTT,CATWDPLYYKKLF
TRGJP1,few,TRGV10,TGTGCTGCGTGGGAGTCCACCACTGGTTGGTTCAAGATATTT,CAAWESTTGWFKIF
TRGJ1/TRGJ2,NA,TRGV4,TGTGCCACCAATCTGGGGATAAGAAAACTCTTT,CATNLGIRKLF
TRGJ1/TRGJ2,NA,TRGV8,TGTGCCAGCCTGGGACAAAAGAAACTCTTT,CASLGQKKLF
TRGJ1/TRGJ2,NA,TRGV4,TGTGCCCACCTGCGATGGGAGAAACTCTTT,CAHLRWEKLF
TRGJ1/TRGJ2,NA,TRGV5,TGTGCACCTGGACAGGTTCTGGGTTATTATAAGAAACTCTTT,CAPGQVLGYYKKLF
TRGJP2,NA,TRGV4,TGTGCCACCTGGCGGGGGAGTAGTGATTGGATCAAGACGTTT,CATWRGSSDWIKTF
TRGJP1,NA,TRGV10,TGTGCTGGCGTGGGACCCACTGGTTGGTTCAAGATATTT,CAGVGPTGWFKIF
TRGJP1,NA,TRGV10,TGTGCTGCGTGGGGTATACTACCCTCGAGAACCACTGGTTGGTTCAAGATATTT,CAAWGILPSRTTGWFKIF
TRGJP1,NA,TRGV8,TGTGCCACCTGGGTAACCACTGGTTGGTTCAAGATATTT,CATWVTTGWFKIF
TRGJP1,NA,TRGV10,TGTGCTGCGTGGGATTATACCCTCCTGAGAACCACTGGTGTTCGTAAGATATTT,CAAWDYTLLRTTGVRKIF
TRGJ1/TRGJ2,few,TRGV9,TGTGCCTTGTTGGGAGGTGGTTCTAAGAAACTCTTT,CALLGGGSKKLF
TRGJP1,NA,TRGV10,TGTGCTGCGTGGGGTCTCGATACCACTGGTTGGTTCAAGATATTT,CAAWGLDTTGWFKIF